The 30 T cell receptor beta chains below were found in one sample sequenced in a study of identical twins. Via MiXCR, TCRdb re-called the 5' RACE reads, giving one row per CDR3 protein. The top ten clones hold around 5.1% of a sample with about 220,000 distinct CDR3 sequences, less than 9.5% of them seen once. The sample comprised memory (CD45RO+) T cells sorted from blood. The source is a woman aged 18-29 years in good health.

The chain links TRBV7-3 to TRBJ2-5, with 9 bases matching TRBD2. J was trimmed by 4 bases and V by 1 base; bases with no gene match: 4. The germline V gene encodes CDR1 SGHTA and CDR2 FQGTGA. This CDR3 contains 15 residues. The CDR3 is CASSLMGLAGETQYF. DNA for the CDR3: TGTGCCAGCAGCTTAATGGGACTAGCAGGAGAGACCCAGTACTTC.

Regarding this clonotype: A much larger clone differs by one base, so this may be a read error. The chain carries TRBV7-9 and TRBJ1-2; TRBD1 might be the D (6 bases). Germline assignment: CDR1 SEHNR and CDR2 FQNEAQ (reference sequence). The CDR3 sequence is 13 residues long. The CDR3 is CASSSQGPYGYAF. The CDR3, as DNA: TGTGCCAGCAGCTCACAGGGCCCCTATGGCTACGCCTTC.

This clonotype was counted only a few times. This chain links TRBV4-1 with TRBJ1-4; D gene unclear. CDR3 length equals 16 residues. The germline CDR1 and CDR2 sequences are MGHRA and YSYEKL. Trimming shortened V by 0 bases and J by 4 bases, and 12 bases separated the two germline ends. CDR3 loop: CASSQDTRFGNEKLFF. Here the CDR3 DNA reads TGCGCCAGCAGCCAAGACACTCGGTTCGGTAATGAAAAACTGTTTTTT.

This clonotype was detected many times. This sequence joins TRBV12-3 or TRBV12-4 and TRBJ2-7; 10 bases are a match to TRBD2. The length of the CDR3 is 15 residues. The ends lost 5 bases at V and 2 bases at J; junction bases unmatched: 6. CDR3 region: CASSPSSGGTYEQYF. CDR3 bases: TGTGCCAGCAGTCCCTCTAGCGGGGGAACCTACGAGCAGTACTTC.

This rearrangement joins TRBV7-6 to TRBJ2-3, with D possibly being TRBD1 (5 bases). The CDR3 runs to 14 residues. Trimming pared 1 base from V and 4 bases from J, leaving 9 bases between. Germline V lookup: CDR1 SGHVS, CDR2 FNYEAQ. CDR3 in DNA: TGTGCCAGCAGCTTAGGGTGGGGCTCAGATACGCAGTATTTT. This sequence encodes CASSLGWGSDTQYF.

Here the CDR3 reads CASSFTAVEPQHF. The CDR3 nucleotides are TGTGCCAGCAGCTTTACCGCCGTGGAGCCCCAGCATTTT. The chain recombines TRBV7-8 with TRBJ1-5; no firm D call. Germline V gene sequence: CDR1 SGHVS, CDR2 FQNEAQ. V lost 3 bases and J lost 8, with 11 bases in between. CDR3 length equals 13 residues.

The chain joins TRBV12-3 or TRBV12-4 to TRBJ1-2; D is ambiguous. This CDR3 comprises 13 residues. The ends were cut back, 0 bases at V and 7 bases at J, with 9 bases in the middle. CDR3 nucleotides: TGTGCCAGCAGTTTAGCCGAAGAAAGTGGCTACACCTTC. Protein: CASSLAEESGYTF.

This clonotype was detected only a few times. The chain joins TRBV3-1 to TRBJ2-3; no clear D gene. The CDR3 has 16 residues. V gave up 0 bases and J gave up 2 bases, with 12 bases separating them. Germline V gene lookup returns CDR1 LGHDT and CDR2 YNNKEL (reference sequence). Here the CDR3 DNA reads TGTGCCAGCAGCCAAGAGGGCCTACCGATCACAGATACGCAGTATTTT. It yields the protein CASSQEGLPITDTQYF.

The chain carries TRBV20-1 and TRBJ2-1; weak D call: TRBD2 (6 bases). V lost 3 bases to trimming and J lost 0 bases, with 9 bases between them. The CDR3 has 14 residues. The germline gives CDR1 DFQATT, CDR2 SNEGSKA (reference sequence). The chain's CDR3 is CSASGGSSYNEQFF. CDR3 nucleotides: TGCAGTGCTAGTGGGGGGAGCTCCTACAATGAGCAGTTCTTC.

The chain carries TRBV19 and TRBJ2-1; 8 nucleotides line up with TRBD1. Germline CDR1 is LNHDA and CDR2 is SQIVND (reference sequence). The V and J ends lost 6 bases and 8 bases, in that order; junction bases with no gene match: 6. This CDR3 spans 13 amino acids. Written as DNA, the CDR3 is TGTGCCAGTAGCCGGACAGGGTCAGATGAGCAGTTCTTC. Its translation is CASSRTGSDEQFF.

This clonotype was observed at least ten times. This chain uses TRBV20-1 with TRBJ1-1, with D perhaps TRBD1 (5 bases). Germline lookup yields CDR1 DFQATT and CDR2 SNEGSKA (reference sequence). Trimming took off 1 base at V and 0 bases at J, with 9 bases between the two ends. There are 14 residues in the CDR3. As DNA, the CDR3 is TGCAGTGCTAGAGTTGCGGGGGTGAACACTGAAGCTTTCTTT. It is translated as CSARVAGVNTEAFF.

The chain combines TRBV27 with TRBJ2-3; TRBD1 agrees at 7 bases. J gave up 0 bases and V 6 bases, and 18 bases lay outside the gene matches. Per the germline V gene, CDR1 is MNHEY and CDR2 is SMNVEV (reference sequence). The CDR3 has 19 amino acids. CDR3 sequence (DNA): TGTGCCAGCAGCTCAATCACAGGGGCGAAACCGATTAGCACAGATACGCAGTATTTT. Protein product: CASSSITGAKPISTDTQYF.

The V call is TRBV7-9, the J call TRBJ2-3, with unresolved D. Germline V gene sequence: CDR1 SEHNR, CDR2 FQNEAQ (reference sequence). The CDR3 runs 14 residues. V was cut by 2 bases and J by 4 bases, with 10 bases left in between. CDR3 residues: CASSLSRAADTQYF. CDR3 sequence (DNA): TGTGCCAGCAGCTTAAGTCGGGCCGCAGATACGCAGTATTTT.

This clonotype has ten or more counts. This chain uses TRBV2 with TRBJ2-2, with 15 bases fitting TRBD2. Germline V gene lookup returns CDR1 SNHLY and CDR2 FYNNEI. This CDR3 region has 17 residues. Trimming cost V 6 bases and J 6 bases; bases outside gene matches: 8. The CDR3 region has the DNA TGTGCCAGCAGGGGACTAGCGGGAGGTACGGTCCCCGGGGAGCTGTTTTTT. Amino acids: CASRGLAGGTVPGELFF.

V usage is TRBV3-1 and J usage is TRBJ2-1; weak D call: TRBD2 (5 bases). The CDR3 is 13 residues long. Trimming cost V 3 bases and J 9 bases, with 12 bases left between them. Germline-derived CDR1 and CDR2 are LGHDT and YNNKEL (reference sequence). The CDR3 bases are TGTGCCAGCAGCCAGGAGTACCGGGGTGAGCAGTTCTTC. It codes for CASSQEYRGEQFF.

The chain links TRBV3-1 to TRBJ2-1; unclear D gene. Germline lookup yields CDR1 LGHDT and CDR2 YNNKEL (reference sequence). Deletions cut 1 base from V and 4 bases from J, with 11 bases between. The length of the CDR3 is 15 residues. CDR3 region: CASSQARIRYNEQFF. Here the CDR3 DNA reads TGTGCCAGCAGCCAAGCTCGGATACGTTACAATGAGCAGTTCTTC.

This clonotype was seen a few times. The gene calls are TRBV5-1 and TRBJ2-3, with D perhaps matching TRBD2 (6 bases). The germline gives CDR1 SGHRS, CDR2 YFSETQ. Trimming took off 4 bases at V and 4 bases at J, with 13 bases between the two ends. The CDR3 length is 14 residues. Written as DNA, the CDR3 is TGCGCCAGCAGCGGTACCGGGGACTCAGATACGCAGTATTTT. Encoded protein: CASSGTGDSDTQYF. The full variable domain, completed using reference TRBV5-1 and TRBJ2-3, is KAGVTQTPRYLIKTRGQQVTLSCSPISGHRSVSWYQQTPGQGLQFLFEYFSETQRNKGNFPGRFSGRQFSNSRSEMNVSTLELGDSALYLCASSGTGDSDTQYFGPGTRLTVL.

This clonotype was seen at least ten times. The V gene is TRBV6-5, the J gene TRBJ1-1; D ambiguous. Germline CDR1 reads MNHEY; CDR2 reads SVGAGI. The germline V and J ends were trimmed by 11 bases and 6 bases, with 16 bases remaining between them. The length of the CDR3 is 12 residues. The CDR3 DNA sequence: TGTGCCGTAGCGGTTCGAGGAGCTGAAGCTTTCTTT. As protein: CAVAVRGAEAFF.

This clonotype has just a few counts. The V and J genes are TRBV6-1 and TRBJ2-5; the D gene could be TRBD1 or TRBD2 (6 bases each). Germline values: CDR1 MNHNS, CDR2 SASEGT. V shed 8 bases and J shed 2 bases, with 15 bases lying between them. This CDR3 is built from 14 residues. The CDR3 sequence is CASVGGLGQETQYF. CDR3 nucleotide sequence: TGTGCCAGCGTGGGGGGCTTGGGGCAAGAGACCCAGTACTTC.

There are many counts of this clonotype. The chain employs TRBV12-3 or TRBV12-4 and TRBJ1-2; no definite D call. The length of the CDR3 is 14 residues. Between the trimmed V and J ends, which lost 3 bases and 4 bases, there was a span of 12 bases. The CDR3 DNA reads TGTGCCAGCAGTTTGGACGCCGATGCCTATGGCTACACCTTC. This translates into CASSLDADAYGYTF.

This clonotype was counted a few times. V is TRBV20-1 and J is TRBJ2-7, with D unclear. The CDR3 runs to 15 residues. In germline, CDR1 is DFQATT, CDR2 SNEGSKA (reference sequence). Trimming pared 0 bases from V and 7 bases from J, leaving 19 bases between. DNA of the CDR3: TGCAGTGCTAGAGACTATCTAAGGGTTTCTACTGAGCAGTACTTC. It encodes CSARDYLRVSTEQYF.

The DNA for the CDR3 is TGTGCCAGCAGCTTAGCGGCGGGGGCGGGCTCCTACGAGCAGTACTTC. Translated: CASSLAAGAGSYEQYF. The V call is TRBV7-2, the J call TRBJ2-7, with D perhaps matching TRBD2 (7 bases). Germline V gives CDR1 SGHTA, CDR2 FQGNSA. V was cut by 0 bases and J by 0 bases, with 12 bases left in between. This CDR3 spans 16 amino acids.

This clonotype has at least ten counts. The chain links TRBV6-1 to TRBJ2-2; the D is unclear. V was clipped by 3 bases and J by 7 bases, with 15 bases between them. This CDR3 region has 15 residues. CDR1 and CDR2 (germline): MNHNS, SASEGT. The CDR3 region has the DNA TGTGCCAGCAGTGATCGATTAGGTGTCGGCGGGGAGCTGTTTTTT. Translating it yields CASSDRLGVGGELFF.

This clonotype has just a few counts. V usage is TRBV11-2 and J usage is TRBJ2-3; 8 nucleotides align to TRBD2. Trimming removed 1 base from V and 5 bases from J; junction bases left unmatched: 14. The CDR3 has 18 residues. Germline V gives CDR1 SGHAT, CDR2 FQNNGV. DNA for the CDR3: TGTGCCAGCAGCTTAGGAAGTCCCCAGGCGGGGGGTGGAGATACGCAGTATTTT. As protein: CASSLGSPQAGGGDTQYF.

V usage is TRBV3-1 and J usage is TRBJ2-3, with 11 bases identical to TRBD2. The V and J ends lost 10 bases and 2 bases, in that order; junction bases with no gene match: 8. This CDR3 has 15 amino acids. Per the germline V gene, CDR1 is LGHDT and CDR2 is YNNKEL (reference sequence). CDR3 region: CATCDSGRATDTQYF. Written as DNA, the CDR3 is TGTGCCACCTGCGATAGCGGGAGGGCCACAGATACGCAGTATTTT.

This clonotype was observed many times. CDR3 sequence: CASSKYSRYEQYF. Here the CDR3 DNA reads TGTGCCAGCAGTAAATACAGCCGCTACGAGCAGTACTTC. This chain links TRBV6-1 with TRBJ2-7; D is unclear. With 5 bases removed from V and 3 bases from J, the gap between germline ends came to 11 bases. The CDR3 is 13 amino acids. Germline V gene data show CDR1 as MNHNS and CDR2 as SASEGT.

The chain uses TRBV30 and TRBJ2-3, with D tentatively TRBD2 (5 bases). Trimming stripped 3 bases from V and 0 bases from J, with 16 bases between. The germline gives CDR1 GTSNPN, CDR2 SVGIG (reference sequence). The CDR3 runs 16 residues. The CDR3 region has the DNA TGTGCCTGGAGGGACTCGCGGGCATCTAGCACAGATACGCAGTATTTT. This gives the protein CAWRDSRASSTDTQYF.

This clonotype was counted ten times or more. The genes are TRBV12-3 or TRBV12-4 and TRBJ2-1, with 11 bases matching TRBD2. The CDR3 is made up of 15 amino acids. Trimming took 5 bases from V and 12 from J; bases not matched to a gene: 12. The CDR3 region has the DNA TGTGCCAGCAGTGTTAGCGGGAGGGAACAAAGGGGGCAGTTCTTC. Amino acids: CASSVSGREQRGQFF.

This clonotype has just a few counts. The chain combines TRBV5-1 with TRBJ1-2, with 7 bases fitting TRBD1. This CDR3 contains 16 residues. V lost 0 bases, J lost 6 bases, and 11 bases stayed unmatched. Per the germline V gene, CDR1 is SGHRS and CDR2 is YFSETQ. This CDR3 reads CASSLELARGINGYTF. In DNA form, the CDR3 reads TGCGCCAGCAGCTTGGAGCTCGCCAGGGGGATTAATGGCTACACCTTC.

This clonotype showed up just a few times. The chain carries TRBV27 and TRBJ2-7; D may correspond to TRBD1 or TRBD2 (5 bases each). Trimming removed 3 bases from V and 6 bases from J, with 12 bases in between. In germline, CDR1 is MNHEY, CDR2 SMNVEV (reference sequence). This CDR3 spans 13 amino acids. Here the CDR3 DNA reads TGTGCCAGCAGTTTGACGGGAAGGGGCGAGCAGTACTTC. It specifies CASSLTGRGEQYF.